The 27 T cell receptor beta chains in this list originate from one sample, sequenced in a study of T cell repertoires in cytomegalovirus infection. TCRdb reprocessed the reads with MiXCR, giving one entry per CDR3 protein. This table holds some 600,000 distinct CDR3 sequences, roughly a quarter found once. The sample consisted of CD8+ T cells from PBMCs. The receptors stem from a human donor in good health (CMV status not recorded). Some clones in this sample may be carry-over from other donors' samples.

This clonotype was detected a few times. The chain links TRBV12-3 or TRBV12-4 to TRBJ1-1, with D uncertain. With 3 bases removed from V and 4 bases from J, the gap between germline ends came to 15 bases. The CDR3 contains 15 residues. CDR3 sequence reads: CASSFASRRSTEAFF. Written as DNA, the CDR3 is TGTGCCAGCAGTTTTGCCAGCCGTCGGTCCACTGAAGCTTTCTTT.

The chain uses TRBV7-3 and TRBJ1-1, with 7 bases lining up with TRBD1. Trimming removed 5 bases from V and 7 bases from J; junction bases left unmatched: 16. This CDR3 has 16 amino acids. Germline V gives CDR1 SGHTA, CDR2 FQGTGA. The CDR3 DNA follows: TGTGCCAGCAGCGACTTTTTGGGGACAGCCGATAATGAAGCTTTCTTT. Translated: CASSDFLGTADNEAFF.

The rearrangement joins TRBV4-3 to TRBJ2-5; D tentatively reads TRBD1 or TRBD2 (5 bases each). V was trimmed by 1 base and J by 1 base, leaving 10 bases between them. The CDR3 totals 15 residues. Germline V gene data show CDR1 as LGHNA and CDR2 as YSLEER. The CDR3 region has the DNA TGCGCCAGCAGCCAAGTCCGGGGCCGCCAAGAGACCCAGTACTTC. This translates into CASSQVRGRQETQYF.

On this clonotype itself: Possible read error: a much larger clone is one base away. This chain uses TRBV7-2 with TRBJ2-2; 9 bases are shared with TRBD2. Germline V lookup: CDR1 SGHTA, CDR2 FQGNSA. This CDR3 contains 16 residues. In nucleotides, the CDR3 is TGTGTCAGCAGCTTAAGGGCTAGCGGGGTGGTCGGGGAGCTGTTTTTT. Translating it yields CVSSLRASGVVGELFF.

This clonotype was picked up many times. This sequence joins TRBV7-8 and TRBJ2-5; 9 nucleotides align to TRBD1. Germline V lookup: CDR1 SGHVS, CDR2 FQNEAQ. The trim removed 3 bases at V and 9 bases at J, leaving 11 bases unmatched. This CDR3 has 15 residues. CDR3 in amino acids: CASSFPGTGTLSQYF. In DNA, the CDR3 is TGTGCCAGCAGCTTTCCCGGGACAGGGACATTGTCCCAGTACTTC.

This clonotype was seen repeatedly, ten times or more. This chain joins TRBV7-9 and TRBJ2-5; possible D gene TRBD1, 6 bases. V was shortened by 5 bases and J by 5 bases, with 15 bases between the two germline ends. The CDR3 has 14 amino acids. Germline V gene sequence: CDR1 SEHNR, CDR2 FQNEAQ (reference sequence). The CDR3 region is CASSPTGSKETQYF. The CDR3 DNA follows: TGTGCCAGCAGCCCGACAGGTTCGAAGGAGACCCAGTACTTC. Looking up the rest from reference TRBV7-9 and TRBJ2-5 gives the full variable domain: DTGVSQNPRHKITKRGQNVTFRCDPISEHNRLYWYRQTLGQGPEFLTYFQNEAQLEKSRLLSDRFSAERPKGSFSTLEIQRTEQGDSAMYLCASSPTGSKETQYFGPGTRLLVL.

This clonotype was detected ten times or more. This chain joins TRBV5-1 and TRBJ2-7; D is undetermined. The CDR3 length is 15 residues. The V end was cut by 1 base, the J end by 9 bases, with 20 bases between. Looked up from germline, CDR1 is SGHRS and CDR2 is YFSETQ. Written as DNA, the CDR3 is TGCGCCAGCAGCTTGACCCCAGGACGGACCAAGGCGCAGTACTTC. Protein: CASSLTPGRTKAQYF. The complete variable domain, with remaining parts taken from reference TRBV5-1 and TRBJ2-7, reads KAGVTQTPRYLIKTRGQQVTLSCSPISGHRSVSWYQQTPGQGLQFLFEYFSETQRNKGNFPGRFSGRQFSNSRSEMNVSTLELGDSALYLCASSLTPGRTKAQYFGPGTRLTVT.

This clonotype was recorded a few times. The chain couples TRBV6-5 to TRBJ2-2; TRBD2 aligns across 10 bases. Germline V gene data show CDR1 as MNHEY and CDR2 as SVGAGI. The CDR3 has 18 amino acids. The trim removed 6 bases at V and 7 bases at J, leaving 17 bases unmatched. For the CDR3, the DNA is TGTGCCAGCAGCGCTCCGCCGGGACTAGCGCCAACAGGCGGGGAGCTGTTTTTT. This encodes CASSAPPGLAPTGGELFF.

A few counts support this clonotype. The J gene is TRBJ2-1, the V gene TRBV27; 9 bases fit TRBD1. The CDR3 consists of 13 residues. The V gene's germline CDR1 is MNHEY and CDR2 SMNVEV (reference sequence). Trimming cost V 3 bases and J 13 bases; bases outside gene matches: 7. CDR3 in amino acids: CASSFAGTGNQFF. Written as DNA, the CDR3 is TGTGCCAGCAGTTTCGCCGGGACAGGGAACCAGTTCTTC.

V is TRBV5-5 and J is TRBJ2-2; 8 bases fit TRBD2. Germline V gene lookup returns CDR1 SGHKS and CDR2 YYEKEE (reference sequence). The CDR3 extends over 15 amino acids. With V trimmed by 1 base and J by 3 bases, 2 bases remained unmatched. The CDR3 spells CASSLNGGDTGELFF. The CDR3 DNA is TGTGCCAGCAGCTTGAACGGGGGGGACACCGGGGAGCTGTTTTTT. Full variable domain (remainder filled in from reference TRBV5-5 and TRBJ2-2): DAGVTQSPTHLIKTRGQQVTLRCSPISGHKSVSWYQQVLGQGPQFIFQYYEKEERGRGNFPDRFSARQFPNYSSELNVNALLLGDSALYLCASSLNGGDTGELFFGEGSRLTVL.

In its sample, this clonotype was seen a few times. The CDR3 coding sequence is TGCGCCAGCAGCTTGGACCTGGACTATCCTAGCTCCTACAATGAGCAGTTCTTC. Protein sequence: CASSLDLDYPSSYNEQFF. The rearrangement links TRBV5-1 to TRBJ2-1; tentatively, D is TRBD2 (6 bases). This CDR3 is built from 18 residues. Trimming removed 0 bases from V and 0 bases from J, with 16 bases in between. Germline CDR1 reads SGHRS; CDR2 reads YFSETQ.

This clonotype was counted ten times or more. The V gene is TRBV7-9, the J gene TRBJ2-2; D may be TRBD2 (6 bases). V lost 5 bases and J lost 4, with 17 bases in between. Germline V gene sequence: CDR1 SEHNR, CDR2 FQNEAQ (reference sequence). The CDR3 contains 16 residues. The chain's CDR3 is CASSDLLAGSTGELFF. CDR3 DNA: TGTGCCAGCAGCGACCTACTGGCGGGGTCCACCGGGGAGCTGTTTTTT.

This clonotype was found many times. J is TRBJ1-6 and V is TRBV6-6; no clear D. Between the trimmed V and J ends, which lost 2 bases and 8 bases, there was a span of 4 bases. This CDR3 comprises 12 residues. CDR1 MNHNY and CDR2 SVGAGI come from the germline V gene (reference sequence). CDR3 region: CASSYADSPLHF. CDR3 sequence (DNA): TGTGCCAGCAGTTACGCAGATTCACCCCTCCACTTT.

The V call is TRBV29-1, the J call TRBJ1-2; possibly TRBD1 for D (5 bases). The CDR3 contains 17 residues. The V end lost 0 bases, the J end lost 7 bases, and 24 bases lay between the germline ends. Per the germline V gene, CDR1 is SQVTM and CDR2 is ANQGSEA. CDR3 coding DNA: TGCAGCGTTGAAGATTGGGCAATGGTAACGGGACTCTTTGGCTACACCTTC. It yields the protein CSVEDWAMVTGLFGYTF.

This clonotype has a count of ten or more. This chain links TRBV15 with TRBJ2-7; TRBD2 is a possible D gene (6 bases). Trimming shortened V by 6 bases and J by 2 bases, and 8 bases separated the two germline ends. CDR1 LNHNV and CDR2 YYDKDF come from the germline V gene (reference sequence). The CDR3 totals 12 residues. CDR3 in amino acids: CATREGPYEQYF. The CDR3 coding sequence is TGTGCCACCAGGGAGGGGCCCTACGAGCAGTACTTC.

The chain employs TRBV7-4 and TRBJ2-6, with 13 nucleotides matching TRBD2. This CDR3 contains 19 residues. The V gene's germline CDR1 is SGHVT and CDR2 SQSDAQ. The V and J ends lost 1 base and 0 bases, in that order; junction bases with no gene match: 3. Written as DNA, the CDR3 is TGTGCCAGCAGCTTAGGACTAGCGGGGGGCGTCTCTGGGGCCAACGTCCTGACTTTC. Translated, it gives CASSLGLAGGVSGANVLTF.

This clonotype was seen ten or more times. J is TRBJ2-7 and V is TRBV5-5; D may be TRBD1 or TRBD2 (5 bases each). This CDR3 contains 14 residues. Germline CDR1 SGHKS, CDR2 YYEKEE (reference sequence). The V and J ends lost 4 bases and 3 bases respectively, with 14 bases between them. In DNA, the CDR3 is TGTGCCAGCAGCCCCGGGACGGGTAACTACGAGCAGTACTTC. This translates into CASSPGTGNYEQYF.

The table lists this clonotype with a few counts. The chain recombines TRBV10-3 with TRBJ1-2; D unresolved. Per germline, CDR1 ENHRY and CDR2 SYGVKD. The CDR3 totals 12 residues. The V and J ends lost 7 bases and 2 bases respectively, with 8 bases between them. CDR3 sequence reads: CAIKHSNYGYTF. The CDR3, as DNA: TGTGCCATCAAACACAGCAACTATGGCTACACCTTC.

This clonotype was found a few times. This CDR3 reads CASSHGPRTGGNTEAFF. The CDR3 DNA reads TGTGCCAGCAGCCACGGACCGCGGACAGGGGGGAACACTGAAGCTTTCTTT. The chain carries TRBV14 and TRBJ1-1, with 10 nucleotides matching TRBD1. V was clipped by 3 bases and J by 1 base; unmatched bases: 8. The CDR3 is 17 amino acids. Germline V gene sequence: CDR1 SGHDN, CDR2 FVKESK. Together with reference TRBV14 and TRBJ1-1, the CDR3 gives the full variable domain: EAGVTQFPSHSVIEKGQTVTLRCDPISGHDNLYWYRRVMGKEIKFLLHFVKESKQDESGMPNNRFLAERTGGTYSTLKVQPAELEDSGVYFCASSHGPRTGGNTEAFFGQGTRLTVV.

The V call is TRBV20-1, the J call TRBJ1-2; D is uncertain. Germline CDR1 DFQATT, CDR2 SNEGSKA (reference sequence). V shed 0 bases and J shed 5 bases, with 13 bases lying between them. The CDR3 spans 14 residues. CDR3 loop: CSARDWTEDYGYTF. As DNA, the CDR3 is TGCAGTGCTAGAGATTGGACGGAAGATTATGGCTACACCTTC.

This clonotype turned up a few times. The V call is TRBV28, the J call TRBJ2-5; D uncertain. Per germline, CDR1 MDHEN and CDR2 SYDVKM. The CDR3 covers 14 residues. V was clipped by 6 bases and J by 5 bases, with 16 bases between them. The CDR3, as DNA: TGTGCCAGCAGCAGCCCTATTTGGTTGGAGACCCAGTACTTC. It yields the protein CASSSPIWLETQYF.

Many counts were recorded for this clonotype. The V call is TRBV28, the J call TRBJ2-7, with TRBD2 as a possible D gene (5 bases). The germline V and J ends were trimmed by 4 bases and 3 bases, with 10 bases remaining between them. The CDR3 runs 13 residues. CDR1 is MDHEN and CDR2 is SYDVKM in the germline V gene. In DNA, the CDR3 is TGTGCCAGCAGTTCGACCGGGATCTACGAGCAGTACGTC. This translates into CASSSTGIYEQYV.

Concerning this clonotype: It may be a read error: a sequence one base away is much more abundant. The CDR3 does not end in the conserved phenylalanine or tryptophan, so this is likely a read error. V gene TRBV7-2 combines with J gene TRBJ2-7; D is uncertain. Germline V gene lookup returns CDR1 SGHTA and CDR2 FQGNSA. The CDR3 runs 13 residues. V dropped 1 base and J dropped 2 bases, with 6 bases sitting between them. The CDR3 DNA follows: TGTGCCAGCAGCTTAGACATCGCCTACGAGCAGTACTTG. Protein product: CASSLDIAYEQYL.

At least ten counts were recorded for this clonotype. The chain links TRBV7-8 to TRBJ1-2; no definite D call. CDR3 length: 13 amino acids. V lost 0 bases and J 5 bases, leaving 7 bases between the germline ends. CDR1 SGHVS and CDR2 FQNEAQ come from the germline V gene. CDR3 sequence (DNA): TGTGCCAGCAGCTTAGCAGGCTCGTATGGCTACACCTTC. It encodes CASSLAGSYGYTF.

This clonotype was seen repeatedly, ten times or more. The chain links TRBV6-1 to TRBJ2-7, with 13 bases identical to TRBD2. The CDR3 totals 16 residues. Germline values: CDR1 MNHNS, CDR2 SASEGT. With V trimmed by 5 bases and J by 3 bases, 7 bases remained unmatched. CDR3 residues: CASSKGLAGANYEQYF. The CDR3 nucleotides are TGTGCCAGCAGTAAAGGACTAGCGGGGGCTAACTACGAGCAGTACTTC.

V is TRBV28 and J is TRBJ2-1; 9 nucleotides agree with TRBD2. Losses at the gene ends were 4 bases for V and 5 bases for J; bases not matched to a gene: 3. From germline, CDR1 is MDHEN and CDR2 SYDVKM. The CDR3 totals 14 residues. The CDR3 DNA reads TGTGCCAGCAGTTGGCGGGGGGGTAACAATGAGCAGTTCTTC. This gives the protein CASSWRGGNNEQFF.

This clonotype was detected many times. The CDR3: CASSLRAIQETQYF. For the CDR3, the DNA is TGTGCCAGCAGTTTAAGGGCAATCCAAGAGACCCAGTACTTC. The genes are TRBV28 and TRBJ2-5, with D hard to call. V lost 2 bases and J 1 base, leaving 8 bases between the germline ends. The CDR3 runs to 14 residues. Germline CDR1 reads MDHEN; CDR2 reads SYDVKM.